This T cell receptor (beta chain) is drawn from a study of CD8 T cells in Susac syndrome. Across the study: When blood was drawn, patients with Susac syndrome were on intravenous immunoglobulin alone, on corticosteroids, or therapy-naive.

Germline V CDR1 and CDR2: SGHDT, YYEEEE. The CDR3 is made up of 11 amino acids. The germline V and J ends were trimmed by 2 bases and 8 bases, with 7 bases remaining between them. Random-hexamer reverse transcription was applied to roughly 0.5 to 1 ug RNA. Across 54 Vbeta and 13 Jbeta, immunoSEQ multiplex PCR amplified TCR beta CDR3. TCRdb reprocessed the immunoSEQ multiplex PCR reads via MiXCR and lists one record per CDR3 protein. The table shows about 180,000 distinct CDR3 sequences, with 94% occurring only once. Patients with Susac syndrome met diagnostic criteria defined recently for definite or probable disease. TEMRA cells were FACS-enriched, and CD8+ and CD4+ T cells were isolated negatively.

The TCR comes from a human donor with Susac syndrome. The sequencing sample was made of CD4+ T cells from PBMCs. This chain connects TRBV5-6 to TRBJ1-2; D is unresolved. The DNA of the CDR3 is TGTGCCAGCAGCTTAGTAGGCGGCTACACCTTC. Encoded protein: CASSLVGGYTF.